A single sample is the source of the 12 T cell receptor beta chains below, sequenced in a study of high-grade serous ovarian cancer treatment subgroups. Tumor tissue was taken before any definitive surgery or chemotherapy was given. TCRdb's copy holds only in-frame clones and misses some; the assay was immunoSEQ multiplex PCR. The sample yields under 11,000 clones, approximately 70% seen once. Sequenced sample: tumor tissue. The receptors were sampled from a human donor with high-grade serous ovarian cancer.

The chain combines TRBV10-3 with TRBJ1-2; D is possibly TRBD1 (5 bases). This CDR3 region has 15 residues. CDR1 ENHRY and CDR2 SYGVKD come from the germline V gene. Trimming pared 2 bases from V and 1 base from J, leaving 11 bases between. The CDR3 region has the DNA TGTGCCATCAGTGAGAGGGGCAGGAGTAACTATGGCTACACCTTC. It translates to CAISERGRSNYGYTF.

The V and J genes are TRBV2 and TRBJ2-1, with 14 bases lining up with TRBD2. V lost 8 bases to trimming and J lost 6 bases; unmatched junction nucleotides: 3. In germline, CDR1 is SNHLY, CDR2 FYNNEI. The CDR3 covers 14 residues. The CDR3 here is CASGGLAGVNEQFF. Written as DNA, the CDR3 is TGTGCCAGCGGGGGACTAGCGGGAGTCAATGAGCAGTTCTTC. The variable domain in full, with the rest retrieved from reference TRBV2 and TRBJ2-1, is EPEVTQTPSHQVTQMGQEVILRCVPISNHLYFYWYRQILGQKVEFLVSFYNNEISEKSEIFDDQFSVERPDGSNFTLKIRSTKLEDSAMYFCASGGLAGVNEQFFGPGTRLTVL.

This chain connects TRBV4-3 to TRBJ2-1, with 8 bases that match TRBD1. The CDR3 has 17 residues. CDR1 and CDR2 (germline): LGHNA, YSLEER. J gave up 0 bases and V 3 bases, and 7 bases lay outside the gene matches. CDR3 protein: CASSHPRTGSSYNEQFF. The CDR3 nucleotides read TGCGCCAGCAGCCACCCCCGGACAGGGAGCTCCTACAATGAGCAGTTCTTC.

The chain has TRBV21-1 and TRBJ2-1; TRBD2, the table's D call, was not compared with the DNA. TRBV21-1 is an annotated pseudogene. CDR3 size: 16 residues. The CDR3 sequence: CASNLVAGVLYNEQFF. CDR3 coding DNA: TGTGCCAGCAACCTAGTAGCGGGAGTGCTATACAATGAGCAGTTCTTC.

This CDR3 is CASSLGYEQYF. The CDR3 nucleotides read TGTGCCAGCAGCTTGGGGTACGAGCAGTACTTC. The chain joins TRBV5-5 to TRBJ2-7; D is undetermined. The CDR3 covers 11 residues. Trimming shortened V by 0 bases and J by 4 bases, and 2 bases separated the two germline ends. The germline V gene has CDR1 SGHKS and CDR2 YYEKEE (reference sequence).

The V call is TRBV4-2, the J call TRBJ2-1; 9 nucleotides line up with TRBD2. CDR3 length: 17 residues. J was trimmed by 0 bases and V by 3 bases; bases with no gene match: 6. Per germline, CDR1 LGHNA and CDR2 YNFKEQ. As DNA, the CDR3 is TGTGCCAGCAGCCACCCGATTAGCGGGAGCTCCTACAATGAGCAGTTCTTC. This codes for CASSHPISGSSYNEQFF.

The chain employs TRBV6-5 and TRBJ2-3; 7 nucleotides line up with TRBD1. CDR1 is MNHEY, CDR2 SVGAGI, per germline. The CDR3 is made up of 15 amino acids. V shed 5 bases, J shed 2 bases, and the junction held 7 bases outside the gene matches. The CDR3 reads CASSTQGQSTDTQYF. In DNA, the CDR3 is TGTGCCAGCAGTACCCAGGGACAGTCCACAGATACGCAGTATTTT.

This clone was seen only a few times. The chain employs TRBV18 and TRBJ1-1; 7 bases are a match to TRBD1. Trimming at V came to 6 bases and at J to 6 bases, leaving 10 bases not matched to a gene. This CDR3 spans 14 amino acids. From germline, CDR1 is KGHSH and CDR2 LQKENI. The CDR3 coding sequence is TGTGCCAGCTCCGACAGGGAAGTGCGCGCTGAAGCTTTCTTT. It codes for CASSDREVRAEAFF.

V usage is TRBV4-3 and J usage is TRBJ2-5; D might be TRBD1 (6 bases). The closer fit of TRBJ2-7 to the DNA end suggests the J call may be wrong. The V gene's germline CDR1 is LGHNA and CDR2 YSLEER. This CDR3 spans 15 amino acids. The CDR3 sequence: CASSQGGPSHAEQYF. The CDR3 DNA follows: TGCGCCAGCAGCCAAGGGGGGCCCTCTCACGCCGAGCAGTACTTC.

J is TRBJ1-1 and V is TRBV19; D uncertain. V was cut by 7 bases and J by 1 base, with 22 bases left in between. The CDR3 extends over 17 amino acids. In germline, CDR1 is LNHDA, CDR2 SQIVND (reference sequence). CDR3 DNA sequence: TGTGCCAGTATGAACTTGGCGCCCGGACGCGGGAACACTGAAGCTTTCTTT. Translated, it gives CASMNLAPGRGNTEAFF.

The V and J genes are TRBV19 and TRBJ1-1; possible D gene TRBD1, 5 bases. V lost 8 bases and J 8 bases, leaving 15 bases between the germline ends. This CDR3 spans 12 amino acids. Germline values: CDR1 LNHDA, CDR2 SQIVND (reference sequence). CDR3 bases: TGTGCCAGTTGGGACCGGCTTCGGGAAGCTTTCTTT. Encoded protein: CASWDRLREAFF.

The V call is TRBV5-4, the J call TRBJ2-7; D may be TRBD1 (5 bases). V lost 2 bases and J lost 1, with 13 bases in between. Germline V gene lookup returns CDR1 SGHNT and CDR2 YYREEE (reference sequence). The CDR3 totals 15 residues. In DNA form, the CDR3 reads TGTGCCAGCAGCTTAGGCCAGGGCGAATCCTACGAGCAGTACTTC. It specifies CASSLGQGESYEQYF. Looking up the rest from reference TRBV5-4 and TRBJ2-7 gives the full variable domain: ETGVTQSPTHLIKTRGQQVTLRCSSQSGHNTVSWYQQALGQGPQFIFQYYREEENGRGNFPPRFSGLQFPNYSSELNVNALELDDSALYLCASSLGQGESYEQYFGPGTRLTVT.